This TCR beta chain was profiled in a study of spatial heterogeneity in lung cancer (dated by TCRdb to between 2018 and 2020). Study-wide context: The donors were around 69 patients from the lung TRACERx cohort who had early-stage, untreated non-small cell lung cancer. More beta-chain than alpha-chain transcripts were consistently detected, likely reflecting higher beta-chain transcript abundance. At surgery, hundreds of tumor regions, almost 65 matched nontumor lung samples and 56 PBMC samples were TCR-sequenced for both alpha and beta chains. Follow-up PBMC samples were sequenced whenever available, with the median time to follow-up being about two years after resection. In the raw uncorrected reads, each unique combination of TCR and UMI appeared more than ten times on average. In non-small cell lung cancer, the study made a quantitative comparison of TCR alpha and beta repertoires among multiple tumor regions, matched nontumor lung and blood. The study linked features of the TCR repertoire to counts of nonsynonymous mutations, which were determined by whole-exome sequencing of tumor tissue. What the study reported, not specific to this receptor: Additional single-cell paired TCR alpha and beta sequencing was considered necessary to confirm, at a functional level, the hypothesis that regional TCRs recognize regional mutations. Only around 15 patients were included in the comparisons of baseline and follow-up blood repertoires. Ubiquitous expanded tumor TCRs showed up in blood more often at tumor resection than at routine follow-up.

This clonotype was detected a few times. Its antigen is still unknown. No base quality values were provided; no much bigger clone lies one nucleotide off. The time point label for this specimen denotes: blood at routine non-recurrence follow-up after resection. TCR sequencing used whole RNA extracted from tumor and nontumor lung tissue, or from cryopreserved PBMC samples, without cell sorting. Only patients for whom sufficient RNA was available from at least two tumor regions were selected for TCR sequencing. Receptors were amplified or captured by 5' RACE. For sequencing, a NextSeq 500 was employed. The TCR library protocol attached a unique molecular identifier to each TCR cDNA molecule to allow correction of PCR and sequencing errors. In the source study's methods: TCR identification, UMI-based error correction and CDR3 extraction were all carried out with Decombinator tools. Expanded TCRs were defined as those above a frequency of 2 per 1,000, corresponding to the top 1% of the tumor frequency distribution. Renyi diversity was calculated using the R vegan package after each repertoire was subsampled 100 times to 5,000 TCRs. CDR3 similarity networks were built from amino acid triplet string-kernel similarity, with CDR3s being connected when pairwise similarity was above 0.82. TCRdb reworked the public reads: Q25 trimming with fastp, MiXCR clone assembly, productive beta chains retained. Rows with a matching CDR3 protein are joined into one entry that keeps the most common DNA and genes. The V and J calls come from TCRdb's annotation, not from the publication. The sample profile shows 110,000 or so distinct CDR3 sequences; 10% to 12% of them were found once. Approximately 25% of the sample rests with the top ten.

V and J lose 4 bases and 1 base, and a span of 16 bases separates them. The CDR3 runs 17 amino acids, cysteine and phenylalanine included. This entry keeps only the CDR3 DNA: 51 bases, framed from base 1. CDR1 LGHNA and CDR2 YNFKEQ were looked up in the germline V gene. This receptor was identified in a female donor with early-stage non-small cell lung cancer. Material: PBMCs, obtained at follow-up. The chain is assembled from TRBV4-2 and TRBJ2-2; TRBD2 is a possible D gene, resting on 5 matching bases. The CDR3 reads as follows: CASSPLQGGLNTGELFF. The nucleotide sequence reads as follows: TGTGCCAGCAGCCCCCTGCAAGGAGGCTTGAACACCGGGGAGCTGTTTTTT.